These T cell receptor beta chains were read from a single sample in a study of blood T cell repertoires in COVID-19. The table came from immunoSEQ multiplex PCR; TCRdb's copy has only in-frame clones and leaves some out. The sample lists 95,000 to 110,000 clones, approximately 81% occurring once. Source material: peripheral blood. The origin of the receptors is a human donor in a cohort sampled during active COVID-19. Both conserved end residues are part of each CDR3. The D gene is left open where the match is weak. Where a row states a size, it is once, few, many or the class of an expanded clone; other rows omit it.

CDR3 DNA | CDR3 protein | D gene | clone size | J gene | V gene
TGTGCCATCGACGACAGGGGCTTCTCTGGGGCCAACGTCCTGACTTTC | CAIDDRGFSGANVLTF | TRBD1 | - | TRBJ2-6 | TRBV10-3
TGTGCCAGCAGCCCCCGTTCTGCGATGAGGGGCTACACCTTC | CASSPRSAMRGYTF | - | few | TRBJ1-2 | TRBV27
TGTGCCAGCAGCCCAGGTCGCTGGGGGGACAATGAGCAGTTCTTC | CASSPGRWGDNEQFF | - | many | TRBJ2-1 | TRBV7-3
TGTGCCAGCAGCCTTAGGGACAGGGGAACAGATACGCAGTATTTT | CASSLRDRGTDTQYF | TRBD1 | few | TRBJ2-3 | TRBV7-2
TGTGCCAGCAGGGTACTAGCGAGCGATGAGCAGTTCTTC | CASRVLASDEQFF | TRBD2 | - | TRBJ2-1 | TRBV6-5
TGTGCCAGCTCCCAATTGGGCAGGGGCAGTCAGCCCCAGCATTTT | CASSQLGRGSQPQHF | - | - | TRBJ1-5 | TRBV7-2
TGTGCCACCGCCCTCCGTTCGGCTAGCGGGAGTAATGAGCAGTTCTTC | CATALRSASGSNEQFF | TRBD2 | - | TRBJ2-1 | TRBV24-1
TGTGCCAGCAGCAAAGGGGAGGGGTACCAGCCCCAGCATTTT | CASSKGEGYQPQHF | - | - | TRBJ1-5 | TRBV21-1
TGTGCCAGCAGTTACCGGGACAGGCCTAACTATGGCTACACCTTC | CASSYRDRPNYGYTF | TRBD1 | - | TRBJ1-2 | TRBV6-2/TRBV6-3
TGTGCCAGCAGTTTGCGACAGGGGTTTTTGGGGCAGTACTTC | CASSLRQGFLGQYF | TRBD1 | - | TRBJ2-7 | TRBV27
TGTGCCAGCAGCCCGGGGACATTGTCCCCAAGCACTGAAGCTTTCTTT | CASSPGTLSPSTEAFF | - | - | TRBJ1-1 | TRBV7-3
TGTGCCAGTAGTATCAGGGATGGCTCCTACAATGAGCAGTTCTTC | CASSIRDGSYNEQFF | - | once | TRBJ2-1 | TRBV19
TGTGCCAGCAGCTTAGGGCTAGCGCGCTCCTACAATGAGCAGTTCTTC | CASSLGLARSYNEQFF | - | - | TRBJ2-1 | TRBV7-2
TGTGCCAGCAGCAGGGACAGGCCCGGCACAGATACGCAGTATTTT | CASSRDRPGTDTQYF | TRBD1 | - | TRBJ2-3 | TRBV6-5
TGTGCCAGCAGTTACAGGGCGAGGGCTGAAGCTTTCTTT | CASSYRARAEAFF | - | - | TRBJ1-1 | TRBV6-5
TGTGCCAGCTCACCAGTTTATAATCGACAGGGTGTGCGTTCACCCCTCCACTTT | CASSPVYNRQGVRSPLHF | TRBD1 | - | TRBJ1-6 | TRBV18
TGTGCCAGCAGTTCCCGGGACTACAACAATGAGCAGTTCTTC | CASSSRDYNNEQFF | TRBD2 | - | TRBJ2-1 | TRBV6-6
TGCGCCAGCAGCCCTCAGGGGGCGGTGATGTACGAGCAGTACTTC | CASSPQGAVMYEQYF | TRBD1 | - | TRBJ2-7 | TRBV4-1